This T cell receptor (beta chain) originates from a study of blood T cell repertoires in COVID-19. Study at large: Acute-phase and convalescent COVID-19 samples originated in the United States, Italy and Spain. T cells, B-cell-depleted T cells, or PBMCs provided the cDNA or gDNA that served as material.

Germline CDR1 reads SGHTS; CDR2 reads YDEGEE. V was shortened by 3 bases and J by 0 bases, with 19 bases between the two germline ends. The CDR3 length is 18 residues. Repertoires were generated with immunoSEQ multiplex PCR, while TCRdb's copy carries only in-frame clones and drops some. The data contain about 210,000 clones, under 95% of them singletons. This clone came up once. Sequenced: peripheral blood. The chain joins TRBV5-8 to TRBJ1-3; D possibly corresponds to TRBD1 (6 bases). The sequence derives from a man younger than 40 with acute or convalescent COVID-19. The CDR3 is CASSSVGALPNSGNTIYF. As DNA, the CDR3 is TGTGCCAGCAGCTCGGTGGGGGCTTTACCTAACTCTGGAAACACCATATATTTT.